This T cell receptor beta chain was profiled in a study of identifying expanded T cells in peripheral blood. Study-wide results and caveats: Technical replicates showed around 1.1 changed clones; two weeks roughly 18; four weeks 19.

Trimming shortened V by 1 base and J by 2 bases, and 17 bases separated the two germline ends. The CDR3 totals 17 residues. CDR1 is SEHNR, CDR2 FQNEAQ, per germline (reference sequence). On this clone: What it recognizes is unknown.

The assay was immunoSEQ multiplex PCR, and TCRdb's table has in-frame clones only and misses some. The table records about 81,000 clones, around 84% of them present only once. During the collection period, no donor immune events like infections were recorded. The rearrangement joins TRBV7-9 to TRBJ1-2; D is possibly TRBD1 (6 bases). The sequence derives from a person aged 18 to 70 in good health. Sequenced input: blood. CDR3: CASSLGIQGGKNYGYTF. The CDR3 nucleotides are TGTGCCAGCAGCTTAGGTATACAGGGCGGGAAAAACTATGGCTACACCTTC.